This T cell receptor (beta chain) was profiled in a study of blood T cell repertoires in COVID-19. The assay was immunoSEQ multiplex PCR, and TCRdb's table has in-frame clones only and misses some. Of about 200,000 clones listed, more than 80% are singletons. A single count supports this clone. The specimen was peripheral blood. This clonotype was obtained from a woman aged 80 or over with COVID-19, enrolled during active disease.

CDR3: CASGAGTGIPEQYF. As DNA, the CDR3 is TGTGCCAGCGGGGCCGGGACAGGGATCCCCGAGCAGTACTTC. The chain is built from TRBV27 and TRBJ2-7; 9 bases align to TRBD1. The CDR3 is made up of 14 amino acids. Germline values: CDR1 MNHEY, CDR2 SMNVEV (reference sequence). Trimming at V came to 8 bases and at J to 6 bases, leaving 11 bases not matched to a gene.